Detailed here is one T cell receptor beta chain. The antigen remains undetermined. This sample is part of a study of identical twins. MiXCR was run by TCRdb on the 5' RACE reads, yielding one entry per CDR3 protein. Of 250,000 or so distinct CDR3 sequences in the sample, about 8% were seen once. V was cut by 5 bases and J by 7 bases, with 12 bases left in between. This CDR3 is 14 amino acids long. Germline values: CDR1 SGHTA, CDR2 FQGNSA. Study-wide results and caveats: Cord blood's abundant beta clonotypes had fewer insertions, unlike memory repertoires. With monozygotic twins, out-of-frame TCR alpha sharing exceeded what models estimated.

Every donor was a healthy Caucasian. This sample also appeared in a second study, on yellow fever vaccine responses in identical twins. That source notes: Twins reportedly showed a vaccine T cell response that seemed partly convergent and partly personalized.

J is TRBJ1-6 and V is TRBV7-2, with unresolved D. The sequence derives from a woman younger than 30 in good health. Sequencing was performed on CD8+ T cells sorted from blood. The CDR3 spells CASSPFTLNSPLHF. The CDR3 DNA reads as TGTGCCAGCAGCCCCTTTACCCTGAATTCACCCCTCCACTTT. Together with reference TRBV7-2 and TRBJ1-6, the CDR3 gives the full variable domain: GAGVSQSPSNKVTEKGKDVELRCDPISGHTALYWYRQSLGQGLEFLIYFQGNSAPDKSGLPSDRFSAERTGGSVSTLTIQRTQQEDSAVYLCASSPFTLNSPLHFGNGTRLTVT.